This T cell receptor beta chain was captured in a study of early T cells in non-severe SARS-CoV-2 infection. This clonotype was counted at least ten times. The germline V gene encodes CDR1 KGHDR and CDR2 SFDVKD. V was shortened by 10 bases and J by 4 bases, with 16 bases between the two germline ends. The CDR3 spans 14 residues. TCRdb fed the 5' RACE reads into MiXCR, producing one record per CDR3 protein. The sample records tens of thousands of distinct CDR3 sequences, roughly a sixth being singletons. The rearrangement joins TRBV24-1 to TRBJ1-5; D unresolved. The TCR comes from an adult who was a healthcare worker with PCR-confirmed SARS-CoV-2 infection or an uninfected control (not recorded which). The sequenced sample consisted of whole blood. The CDR3 bases are TGTGCCACGACCGGAGACGGAAAAAATCAGCCCCAGCATTTT. Encoded protein: CATTGDGKNQPQHF.